These 9 T cell receptor beta chains came from one sample sequenced in a study of blood T cell repertoires in COVID-19. Produced via immunoSEQ multiplex PCR; TCRdb's table is partial and in-frame only. The repertoire includes around 63,000 clones, approximately 88% of them detected once, and roughly 4% sits in the top ten. The sequencing input was peripheral blood. The receptors come from a man aged 50 to 60 with active COVID-19.

The rearrangement links TRBV10-3 to TRBJ1-2, with 7 nucleotides matching TRBD1. This CDR3 contains 14 residues. Germline V CDR1 and CDR2: ENHRY, SYGVKD. Trimming at V came to 10 bases and at J to 0 bases, leaving 8 bases not matched to a gene. The CDR3 loop reads CATGQEKTNYGYTF. DNA for the CDR3: TGTGCCACCGGACAGGAGAAGACTAACTATGGCTACACCTTC.

The V call is TRBV4-1, the J call TRBJ1-1; perhaps TRBD1 as D (5 bases). The germline V gene has CDR1 MGHRA and CDR2 YSYEKL. The germline V and J ends were trimmed by 3 bases and 3 bases, with 14 bases remaining between them. This CDR3 region has 15 residues. The chain's CDR3 is CASSHTLRGDTEAFF. The CDR3 DNA sequence: TGCGCCAGCAGCCACACCCTCCGGGGGGACACTGAAGCTTTCTTT.

V is TRBV10-3 and J is TRBJ1-3, with D uncertain. The V end was cut by 0 bases, the J end by 1 base, with 7 bases between. Germline CDR1 is ENHRY and CDR2 is SYGVKD. The CDR3 totals 15 residues. This chain's CDR3 is CAISESAGSGNTIYF. As DNA, the CDR3 is TGTGCCATCAGTGAGTCGGCAGGATCTGGAAACACCATATATTTT.

The rearrangement uses TRBV29-1 and TRBJ2-5; no clear D. The CDR3 has 13 amino acids. The germline CDR1 and CDR2 sequences are SQVTM and ANQGSEA. V gave up 1 base and J gave up 2 bases, with 8 bases separating them. CDR3 sequence reads: CSVEGQTQETQYF. The CDR3 region has the DNA TGCAGCGTTGAAGGGCAGACTCAAGAGACCCAGTACTTC.

The V and J genes are TRBV25-1 and TRBJ1-2; D is ambiguous. V shed 7 bases and J shed 5 bases, with 8 bases lying between them. The germline V gene encodes CDR1 MGHDK and CDR2 SYGVNS. This CDR3 contains 11 residues. As DNA, the CDR3 is TGTGCCAGCACGGCAGGTTATGGCTACACCTTC. Translating it yields CASTAGYGYTF.

The CDR3 loop is CSAHVREQYF. In nucleotides, the CDR3 is TGCAGTGCCCATGTCAGGGAACAGTACTTC. The V and J genes are TRBV20-1 and TRBJ2-7; D might be TRBD1 (5 bases). CDR3 length: 10 residues. Trimming left V 6 bases short and J 10 bases short, with 13 bases between. CDR1 and CDR2 (germline): DFQATT, SNEGSKA (reference sequence).

The CDR3 DNA sequence: TGTGCCAGCAGCCATCCCAGGGAAAACACTGAAGCTTTCTTT. It encodes CASSHPRENTEAFF. This chain uses TRBV4-2 with TRBJ1-1, with a tentative D call TRBD1 (5 bases). Trimming shortened V by 3 bases and J by 2 bases, and 10 bases separated the two germline ends. This CDR3 region has 14 residues. Germline CDR1 LGHNA, CDR2 YNFKEQ.

The CDR3 sequence is CASRDLTDGYTF. The CDR3 DNA reads TGTGCCAGCAGGGACCTGACAGACGGCTACACCTTC. The V and J genes are TRBV7-8 and TRBJ1-2; D might be TRBD1 (5 bases). CDR3 length: 12 amino acids. Germline V lookup: CDR1 SGHVS, CDR2 FQNEAQ. Trimming left V 6 bases short and J 8 bases short, with 13 bases between. Variable domain in full (rest from reference TRBV7-8 and TRBJ1-2): GAGVSQSPRYKVAKRGQDVALRCDPISGHVSLFWYQQALGQGPEFLTYFQNEAQLDKSGLPSDRFFAERPEGSVSTLKIQRTQQEDSAVYLCASRDLTDGYTFGSGTRLTVV.

The rearrangement uses TRBV19 and TRBJ2-7; TRBD1 agrees at 9 bases. Germline loops: CDR1 LNHDA, CDR2 SQIVND (reference sequence). Trimming removed 3 bases from V and 0 bases from J; junction bases left unmatched: 3. The CDR3 loop spans 15 amino acids. The CDR3 DNA follows: TGTGCCAGTAGTATCAGGACAGGGGCCTCCTACGAGCAGTACTTC. Protein product: CASSIRTGASYEQYF. The full variable domain, with the rest looked up from reference TRBV19 and TRBJ2-7, is DGGITQSPKYLFRKEGQNVTLSCEQNLNHDAMYWYRQDPGQGLRLIYYSQIVNDFQKGDIAEGYSVSREKKESFPLTVTSAQKNPTAFYLCASSIRTGASYEQYFGPGTRLTVT.